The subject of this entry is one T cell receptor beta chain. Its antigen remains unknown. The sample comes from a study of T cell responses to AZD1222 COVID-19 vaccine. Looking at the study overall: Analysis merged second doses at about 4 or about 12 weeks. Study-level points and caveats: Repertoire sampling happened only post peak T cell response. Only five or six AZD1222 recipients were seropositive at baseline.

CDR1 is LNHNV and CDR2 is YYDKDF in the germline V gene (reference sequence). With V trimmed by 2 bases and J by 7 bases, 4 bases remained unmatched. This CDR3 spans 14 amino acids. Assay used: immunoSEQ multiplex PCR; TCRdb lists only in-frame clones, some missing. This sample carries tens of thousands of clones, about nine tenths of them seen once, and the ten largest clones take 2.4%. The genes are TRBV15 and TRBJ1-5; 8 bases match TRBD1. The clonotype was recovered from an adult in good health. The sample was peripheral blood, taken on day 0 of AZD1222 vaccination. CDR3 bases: TGTGCCACCAGCAGACAGGGGGCTCAACAGCCCCAGCATTTT. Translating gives CATSRQGAQQPQHF.